This passage covers 17 T cell receptor beta chains from one sample sequenced in a study of identifying expanded T cells in peripheral blood. Produced via immunoSEQ multiplex PCR; TCRdb's table is partial and in-frame only. The table has about 81,000 clones, 84% seen once. Specimen: blood. Receptors were obtained from a person aged 18-70 years in good health.

This chain links TRBV11-2 with TRBJ2-7, with 11 bases matching TRBD2. This CDR3 has 18 amino acids. With V trimmed by 3 bases and J by 0 bases, 10 bases remained unmatched. Germline V CDR1 and CDR2: SGHAT, FQNNGV. CDR3 residues: CASSFQIALAGVSYEQYF. Here the CDR3 DNA reads TGTGCCAGCAGCTTCCAGATCGCACTAGCGGGGGTCTCCTACGAGCAGTACTTC.

This chain uses TRBV10-3 with TRBJ1-2; no firm D call. The CDR3 has 14 residues. Between the trimmed V and J ends, which lost 3 bases and 1 base, there was a span of 9 bases. CDR1 and CDR2 from the germline V gene are ENHRY and SYGVKD. The DNA of the CDR3 is TGTGCCATCAGTGATGGCCAGATTAACTATGGCTACACCTTC. Translated, it gives CAISDGQINYGYTF.

This clone came up once. This chain uses TRBV6-5 with TRBJ1-1; no firm D call. Trimming removed 6 bases at V and 1 base at J, with 9 bases between. In germline, CDR1 is MNHEY, CDR2 SVGAGI. The CDR3 sequence is 13 residues long. The CDR3 here is CASSIGRNTEAFF. In nucleotides, the CDR3 is TGTGCCAGCAGCATCGGCCGGAACACTGAAGCTTTCTTT.

This clone was seen a few times. The chain combines TRBV28 with TRBJ2-7; D remains ambiguous. Germline V gene lookup returns CDR1 MDHEN and CDR2 SYDVKM. This CDR3 is 12 amino acids long. V shed 5 bases and J shed 3 bases, with 8 bases lying between them. In DNA, the CDR3 is TGTGCCAGCAGTACCTGGGTCTACGAGCAGTACTTC. This gives the protein CASSTWVYEQYF.

The chain is built from TRBV6-6 and TRBJ2-7; D gene ambiguous. The V gene lost 7 bases and the J gene lost 2 bases, with 15 bases spanning the gap. The CDR3 covers 14 residues. Per germline, CDR1 MNHNY and CDR2 SVGAGI (reference sequence). The CDR3 sequence: CASTPTAATYEQYF. CDR3 DNA sequence: TGTGCCAGCACTCCTACGGCGGCTACCTACGAGCAGTACTTC.

The chain uses TRBV7-2 and TRBJ2-1, with D unresolved. Germline V gives CDR1 SGHTA, CDR2 FQGNSA. The V and J ends lost 1 base and 4 bases respectively, with 11 bases between them. The CDR3 totals 15 residues. CDR3 sequence: CASSLVSGAYNEQFF. The CDR3 region has the DNA TGTGCCAGCAGCTTAGTGAGTGGAGCGTACAATGAGCAGTTCTTC.

CDR3 coding DNA: TGTGCCAGCCAGGGGGCGGGGGGAAATGAAAAACTGTTTTTT. Translated: CASQGAGGNEKLFF. The chain has TRBV6-6 and TRBJ1-4; 8 positions match TRBD1. This CDR3 has 14 residues. Germline V gene sequence: CDR1 MNHNY, CDR2 SVGAGI (reference sequence). V dropped 8 bases and J dropped 5; count of bases not matched to a gene: 7.

The rearrangement uses TRBV7-3 and TRBJ2-2; maybe TRBD2 (6 bases). The CDR3 sequence is 16 residues long. In germline, CDR1 is SGHTA, CDR2 FQGTGA. The V gene lost 0 bases and the J gene lost 2 bases, with 10 bases spanning the gap. The chain's CDR3 is CASSLTAGPNTGELFF. In DNA form, the CDR3 reads TGTGCCAGCAGCTTAACGGCGGGACCCAACACCGGGGAGCTGTTTTTT.

The rearrangement joins TRBV9 to TRBJ2-3, with 9 bases matching TRBD2. V lost 4 bases, J lost 6 bases, and 9 bases stayed unmatched. The length of the CDR3 is 15 residues. Germline lookup yields CDR1 SGDLS and CDR2 YYNGEE. The CDR3 protein is CASSPRLAEADTQYF. In nucleotides, the CDR3 is TGTGCCAGCAGCCCCCGACTAGCGGAGGCGGATACGCAGTATTTT.

In its sample, this clone was seen a few times. The rearrangement links TRBV25-1 to TRBJ2-1; the D is unclear. CDR3 length: 14 amino acids. Germline V gene sequence: CDR1 MGHDK, CDR2 SYGVNS. Trimming cost V 5 bases and J 0 bases, with 8 bases left between them. CDR3 in amino acids: CASSSGPSYNEQFF. DNA for the CDR3: TGTGCCAGCAGTTCGGGCCCCTCCTACAATGAGCAGTTCTTC.

The chain employs TRBV7-9 and TRBJ1-5; a weak D match, TRBD1 (5 bases). The CDR3 length is 15 residues. Germline CDR1 is SEHNR and CDR2 is FQNEAQ (reference sequence). V dropped 5 bases and J dropped 1 base, with 12 bases sitting between them. The CDR3 is CASSRGTESNQPQHF. DNA for the CDR3: TGTGCCAGCAGCCGCGGGACCGAGAGCAATCAGCCCCAGCATTTT.

This chain connects TRBV19 to TRBJ2-2; TRBD2 matches 11 bases. The CDR3 runs 16 residues. V gave up 5 bases and J gave up 2 bases; unmatched junction bases: 4. CDR1 and CDR2 (germline): LNHDA, SQIVND (reference sequence). CDR3 residues: CASSPGLAGNTGELFF. In nucleotides, the CDR3 is TGTGCCAGTAGTCCTGGACTAGCGGGTAACACCGGGGAGCTGTTTTTT.

V and J are TRBV7-2 and TRBJ1-1; 7 bases line up with TRBD1. This CDR3 has 13 amino acids. V lost 2 bases, J lost 4 bases, and 1 base stayed unmatched. Germline V gives CDR1 SGHTA, CDR2 FQGNSA. CDR3 nucleotide sequence: TGTGCCAGCAGCTTAAGGGGGCTCACTGAAGCTTTCTTT. This gives the protein CASSLRGLTEAFF. The full variable domain, with the rest looked up from reference TRBV7-2 and TRBJ1-1, is GAGVSQSPSNKVTEKGKDVELRCDPISGHTALYWYRQSLGQGLEFLIYFQGNSAPDKSGLPSDRFSAERTGGSVSTLTIQRTQQEDSAVYLCASSLRGLTEAFFGQGTRLTVV.

The rearrangement joins TRBV18 to TRBJ2-7; no firm D call. Per germline, CDR1 KGHSH and CDR2 LQKENI. The ends were cut back, 3 bases at V and 2 bases at J, with 14 bases in the middle. The length of the CDR3 is 15 residues. CDR3 sequence (DNA): TGTGCCAGCTCACCCGGGTCCCCTCAGACCTACGAGCAGTACTTC. Residues: CASSPGSPQTYEQYF.

The rearrangement joins TRBV7-2 to TRBJ2-1; 7 bases agree with TRBD2. Trimming at V came to 5 bases and at J to 2 bases, leaving 9 bases not matched to a gene. This CDR3 has 16 residues. Germline-derived CDR1 and CDR2 are SGHTA and FQGNSA. The CDR3 region has the DNA TGTGCCAGCAGCACACTACCGACTAGCCCCTACAATGAGCAGTTCTTC. Encoded protein: CASSTLPTSPYNEQFF. The whole variable domain, filled in from reference TRBV7-2 and TRBJ2-1, reads GAGVSQSPSNKVTEKGKDVELRCDPISGHTALYWYRQSLGQGLEFLIYFQGNSAPDKSGLPSDRFSAERTGGSVSTLTIQRTQQEDSAVYLCASSTLPTSPYNEQFFGPGTRLTVL.

The chain links TRBV11-2 to TRBJ1-4; maybe TRBD1 (5 bases). The ends were cut back, 5 bases at V and 5 bases at J, with 15 bases in the middle. CDR3 length: 15 amino acids. Germline-derived CDR1 and CDR2 are SGHAT and FQNNGV. The CDR3 region is CASSLGGRMNEKLFF. CDR3 DNA sequence: TGTGCCAGCAGCCTCGGGGGGAGGATGAATGAAAAACTGTTTTTT.

This rearrangement joins TRBV19 to TRBJ2-5, with D possibly matching TRBD2 (5 bases). CDR1 is LNHDA and CDR2 is SQIVND in the germline V gene (reference sequence). This CDR3 has 13 amino acids. The V end was cut by 10 bases, the J end by 4 bases, with 16 bases between. The CDR3 region has the DNA TGTGCCACCGACGGTGGGAGAAGAGAGACCCAGTACTTC. It is translated as CATDGGRRETQYF.